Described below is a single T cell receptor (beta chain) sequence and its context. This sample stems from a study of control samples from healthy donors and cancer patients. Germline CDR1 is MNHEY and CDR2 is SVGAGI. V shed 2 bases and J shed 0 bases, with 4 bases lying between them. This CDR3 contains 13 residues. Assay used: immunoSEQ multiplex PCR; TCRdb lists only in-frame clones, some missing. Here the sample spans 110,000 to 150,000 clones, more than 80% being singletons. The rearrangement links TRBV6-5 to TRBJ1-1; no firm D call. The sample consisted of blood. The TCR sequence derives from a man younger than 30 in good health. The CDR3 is CASSYRVNTEAFF. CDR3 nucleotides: TGTGCCAGCAGTTACAGGGTGAACACTGAAGCTTTCTTT.